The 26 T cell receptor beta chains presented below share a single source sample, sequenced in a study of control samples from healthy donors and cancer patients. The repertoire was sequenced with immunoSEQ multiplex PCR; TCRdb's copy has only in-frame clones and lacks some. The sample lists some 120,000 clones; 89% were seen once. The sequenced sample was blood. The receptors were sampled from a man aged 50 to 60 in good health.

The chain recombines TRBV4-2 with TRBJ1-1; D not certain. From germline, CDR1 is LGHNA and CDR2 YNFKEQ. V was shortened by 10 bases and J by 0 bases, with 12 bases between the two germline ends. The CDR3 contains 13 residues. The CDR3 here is CATAAGMNTEAFF. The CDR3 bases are TGTGCCACAGCCGCAGGTATGAACACTGAAGCTTTCTTT.

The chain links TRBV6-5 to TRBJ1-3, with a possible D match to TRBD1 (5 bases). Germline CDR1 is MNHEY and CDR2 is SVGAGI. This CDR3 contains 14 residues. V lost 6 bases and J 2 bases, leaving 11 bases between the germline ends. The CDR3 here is CASRTRGAGNTIYF. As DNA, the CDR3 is TGTGCCAGCAGGACCCGGGGCGCTGGAAACACCATATATTTT.

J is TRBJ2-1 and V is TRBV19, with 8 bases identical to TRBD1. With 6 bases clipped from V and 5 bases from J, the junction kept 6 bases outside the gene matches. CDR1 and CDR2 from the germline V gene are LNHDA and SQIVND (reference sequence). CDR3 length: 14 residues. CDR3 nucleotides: TGTGCCAGTAGAGAGCAGGGGGCCAACAATGAGCAGTTCTTC. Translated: CASREQGANNEQFF.

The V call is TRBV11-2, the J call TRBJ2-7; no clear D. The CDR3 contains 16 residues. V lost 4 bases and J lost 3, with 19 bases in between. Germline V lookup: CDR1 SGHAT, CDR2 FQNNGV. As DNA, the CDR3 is TGTGCCAGCAGCTCAGAAAAAGGGAACTCCTACTACGAGCAGTACTTC. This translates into CASSSEKGNSYYEQYF.

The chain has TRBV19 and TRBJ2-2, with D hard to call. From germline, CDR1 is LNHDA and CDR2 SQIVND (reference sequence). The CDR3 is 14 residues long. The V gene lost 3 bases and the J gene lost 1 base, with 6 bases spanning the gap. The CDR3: CASSMGGNTGELFF. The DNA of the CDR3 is TGTGCCAGTAGTATGGGCGGGAACACCGGGGAGCTGTTTTTT.

The CDR3, as DNA: TGTGCCAGCAGCTTGATAACTAGCGGGGTGTCGGGCTCCTACAATGAGCAGTTCTTC. This codes for CASSLITSGVSGSYNEQFF. This sequence joins TRBV7-9 and TRBJ2-1; 10 bases align to TRBD2. This CDR3 region has 19 residues. CDR1 and CDR2 (germline): SEHNR, FQNEAQ (reference sequence). J gave up 0 bases and V 3 bases, and 11 bases lay outside the gene matches.

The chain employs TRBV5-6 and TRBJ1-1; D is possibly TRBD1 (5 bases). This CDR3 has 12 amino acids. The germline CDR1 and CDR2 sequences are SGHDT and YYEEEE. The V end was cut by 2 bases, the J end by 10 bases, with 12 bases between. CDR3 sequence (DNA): TGTGCCAGCAGCTTAGGGGATTTAGGAGCTTTCTTT. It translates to CASSLGDLGAFF.

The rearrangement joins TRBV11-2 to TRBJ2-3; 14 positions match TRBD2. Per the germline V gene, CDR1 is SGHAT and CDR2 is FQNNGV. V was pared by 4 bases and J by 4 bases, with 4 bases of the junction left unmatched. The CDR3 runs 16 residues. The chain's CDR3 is CASSWGTSGGADTQYF. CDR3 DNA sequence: TGTGCCAGCAGCTGGGGGACTAGCGGGGGAGCAGATACGCAGTATTTT.

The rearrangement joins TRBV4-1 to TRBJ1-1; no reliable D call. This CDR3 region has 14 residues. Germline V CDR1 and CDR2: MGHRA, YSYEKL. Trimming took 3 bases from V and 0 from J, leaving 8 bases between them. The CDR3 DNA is TGCGCCAGCAGCCACGCAGGCTTGAACACTGAAGCTTTCTTT. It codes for CASSHAGLNTEAFF.

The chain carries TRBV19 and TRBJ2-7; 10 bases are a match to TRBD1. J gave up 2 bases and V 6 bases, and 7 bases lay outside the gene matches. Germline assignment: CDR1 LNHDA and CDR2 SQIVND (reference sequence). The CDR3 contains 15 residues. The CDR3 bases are TGTGCCAGTAGCCCTTCCGGGACAGGGGCCTACGAGCAGTACTTC. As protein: CASSPSGTGAYEQYF.

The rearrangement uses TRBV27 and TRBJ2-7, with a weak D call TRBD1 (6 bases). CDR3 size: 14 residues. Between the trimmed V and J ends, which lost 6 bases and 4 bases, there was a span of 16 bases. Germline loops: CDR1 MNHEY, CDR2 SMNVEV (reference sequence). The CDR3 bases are TGTGCCAGCAGCCAAACAGGGATAGGGTACGAGCAGTACTTC. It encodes CASSQTGIGYEQYF.

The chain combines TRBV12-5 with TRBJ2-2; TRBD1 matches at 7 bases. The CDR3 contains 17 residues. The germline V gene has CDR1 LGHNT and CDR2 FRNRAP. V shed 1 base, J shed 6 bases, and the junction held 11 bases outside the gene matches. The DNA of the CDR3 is TGTGCTAGTGGTTTGGGGCCGGGACAGTCTACAGCCGGGGAGCTGTTTTTT. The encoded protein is CASGLGPGQSTAGELFF.

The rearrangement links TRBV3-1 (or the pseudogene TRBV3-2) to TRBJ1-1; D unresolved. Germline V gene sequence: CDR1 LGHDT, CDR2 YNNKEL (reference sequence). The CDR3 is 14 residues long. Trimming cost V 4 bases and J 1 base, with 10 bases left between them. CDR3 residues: CASSPGLRNTEAFF. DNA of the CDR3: TGTGCCAGCAGCCCCGGACTCAGGAACACTGAAGCTTTCTTT.

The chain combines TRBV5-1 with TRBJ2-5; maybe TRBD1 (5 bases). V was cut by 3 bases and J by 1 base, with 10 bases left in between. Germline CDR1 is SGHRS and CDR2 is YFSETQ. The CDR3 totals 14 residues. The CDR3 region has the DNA TGCGCCAGCAGCTATGACAGCACCCAAGAGACCCAGTACTTC. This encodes CASSYDSTQETQYF.

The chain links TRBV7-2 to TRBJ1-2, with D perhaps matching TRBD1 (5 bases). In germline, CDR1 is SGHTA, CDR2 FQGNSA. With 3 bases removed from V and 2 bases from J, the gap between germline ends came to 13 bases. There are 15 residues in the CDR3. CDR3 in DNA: TGTGCCAGCAGCTTCGCCGGGACGGAGAACTATGGCTACACCTTC. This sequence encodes CASSFAGTENYGYTF.

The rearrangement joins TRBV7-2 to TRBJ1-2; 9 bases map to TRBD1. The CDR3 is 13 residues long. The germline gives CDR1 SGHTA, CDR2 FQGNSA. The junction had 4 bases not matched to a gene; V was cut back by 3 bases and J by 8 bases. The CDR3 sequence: CASSLGTGRGYTF. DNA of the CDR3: TGTGCCAGCAGCTTGGGGACAGGGCGCGGCTACACCTTC.

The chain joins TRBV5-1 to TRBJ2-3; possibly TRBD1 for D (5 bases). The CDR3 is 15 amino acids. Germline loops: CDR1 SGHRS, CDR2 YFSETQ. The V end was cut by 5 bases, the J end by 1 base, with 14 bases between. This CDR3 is CASREGVVGTDTQYF. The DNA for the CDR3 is TGCGCCAGCAGAGAAGGGGTGGTGGGCACAGATACGCAGTATTTT.

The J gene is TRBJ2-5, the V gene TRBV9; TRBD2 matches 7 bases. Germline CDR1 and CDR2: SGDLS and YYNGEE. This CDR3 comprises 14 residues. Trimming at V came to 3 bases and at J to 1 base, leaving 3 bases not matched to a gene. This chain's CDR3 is CASSGGTTQETQYF. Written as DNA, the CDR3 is TGTGCCAGCAGCGGAGGGACTACCCAAGAGACCCAGTACTTC. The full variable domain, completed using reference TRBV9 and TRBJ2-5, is DSGVTQTPKHLITATGQRVTLRCSPRSGDLSVYWYQQSLDQGLQFLIQYYNGEERAKGNILERFSAQQFPDLHSELNLSSLELGDSALYFCASSGGTTQETQYFGPGTRLLVL.

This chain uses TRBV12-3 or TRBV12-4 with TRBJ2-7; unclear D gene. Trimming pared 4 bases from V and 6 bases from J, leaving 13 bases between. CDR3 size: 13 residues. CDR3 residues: CASSSQSLVEQYF. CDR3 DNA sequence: TGTGCCAGCAGTTCACAGAGCCTGGTCGAGCAGTACTTC.

CDR3 amino acids: CASLGSTFYGYTF. Here the CDR3 DNA reads TGTGCCAGCTTAGGATCCACATTCTATGGCTACACCTTC. The chain is built from TRBV12-3 or TRBV12-4 and TRBJ1-2, with D hard to call. With 8 bases removed from V and 4 bases from J, the gap between germline ends came to 14 bases. The CDR3 consists of 13 residues.

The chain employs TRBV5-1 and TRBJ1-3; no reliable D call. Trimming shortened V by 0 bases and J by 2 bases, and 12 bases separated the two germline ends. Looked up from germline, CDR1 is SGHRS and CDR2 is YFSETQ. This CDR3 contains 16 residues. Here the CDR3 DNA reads TGCGCCAGCAGCTTGGGCAGCTTAGAGGCTGGAAACACCATATATTTT. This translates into CASSLGSLEAGNTIYF.

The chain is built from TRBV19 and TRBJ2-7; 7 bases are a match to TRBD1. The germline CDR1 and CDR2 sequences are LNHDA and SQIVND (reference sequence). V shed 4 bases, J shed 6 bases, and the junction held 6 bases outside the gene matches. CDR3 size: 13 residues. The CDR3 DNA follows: TGTGCCAGTAGTAGACAGGGTTGGAGCGAGCAGTACTTC. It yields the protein CASSRQGWSEQYF.

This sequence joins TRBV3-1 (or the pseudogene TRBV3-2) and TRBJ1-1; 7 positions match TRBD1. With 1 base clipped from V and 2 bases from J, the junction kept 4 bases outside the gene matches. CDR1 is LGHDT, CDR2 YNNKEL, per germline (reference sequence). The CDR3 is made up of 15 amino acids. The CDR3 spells CASSQAGTENTEAFF. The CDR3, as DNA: TGTGCCAGCAGCCAAGCAGGGACAGAAAACACTGAAGCTTTCTTT.

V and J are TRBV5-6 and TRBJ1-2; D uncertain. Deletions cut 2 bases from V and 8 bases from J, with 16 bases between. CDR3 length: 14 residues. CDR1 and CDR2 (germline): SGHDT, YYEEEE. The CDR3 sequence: CASSLPRRAGGYTF. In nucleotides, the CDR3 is TGTGCCAGCAGCTTACCGAGGAGGGCCGGCGGCTACACCTTC.

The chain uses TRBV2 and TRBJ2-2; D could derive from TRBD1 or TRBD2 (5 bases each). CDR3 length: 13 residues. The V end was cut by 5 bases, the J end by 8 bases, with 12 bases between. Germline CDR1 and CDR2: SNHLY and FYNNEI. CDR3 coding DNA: TGTGCCAGCAGTACCCGGGGCGAGGGGGAGCTGTTTTTT. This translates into CASSTRGEGELFF.

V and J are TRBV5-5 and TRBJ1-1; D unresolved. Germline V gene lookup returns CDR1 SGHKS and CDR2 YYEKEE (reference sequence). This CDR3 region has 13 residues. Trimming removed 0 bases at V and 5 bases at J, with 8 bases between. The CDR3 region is CASSLEWATEAFF. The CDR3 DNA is TGTGCCAGCAGCTTGGAGTGGGCAACTGAAGCTTTCTTT. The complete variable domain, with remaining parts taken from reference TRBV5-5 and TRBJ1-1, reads DAGVTQSPTHLIKTRGQQVTLRCSPISGHKSVSWYQQVLGQGPQFIFQYYEKEERGRGNFPDRFSARQFPNYSSELNVNALLLGDSALYLCASSLEWATEAFFGQGTRLTVV.